This T cell receptor beta chain is drawn from a study of OX40 agonist ivuxolimab in advanced cancers. Patients were ineligible given autoimmune disease history or systemic immunosuppression. Blood draws occurred at baseline, cycle 4 day 1, and cycle 7 day 1. The CDR3 is 15 residues long. Trimming pared 5 bases from V and 0 bases from J, leaving 11 bases between. Per germline, CDR1 SEHNR and CDR2 FQNEAQ (reference sequence). TCRdb's copy holds only in-frame clones and misses some; the assay was immunoSEQ multiplex PCR. This table holds over 35,000 clones, about nine tenths found once. In regard to this clone: Its antigen is undetermined.

Whole-study findings and limits: Among the nonresponders, some also had low normalized T-cell clonal expansion.

Sequenced material: CD4+ or CD8+ T cells sorted from blood, taken in a trial of the OX40 agonist ivuxolimab. The gene calls are TRBV7-9 and TRBJ1-5; D is possibly TRBD1 (5 bases). The clonotype originates from an adult with an advanced solid tumor such as melanoma, head and neck, liver or kidney cancer. The DNA for the CDR3 is TGTGCCAGCAGCCAGGACATGACTAGCAATCAGCCCCAGCATTTT. This codes for CASSQDMTSNQPQHF.